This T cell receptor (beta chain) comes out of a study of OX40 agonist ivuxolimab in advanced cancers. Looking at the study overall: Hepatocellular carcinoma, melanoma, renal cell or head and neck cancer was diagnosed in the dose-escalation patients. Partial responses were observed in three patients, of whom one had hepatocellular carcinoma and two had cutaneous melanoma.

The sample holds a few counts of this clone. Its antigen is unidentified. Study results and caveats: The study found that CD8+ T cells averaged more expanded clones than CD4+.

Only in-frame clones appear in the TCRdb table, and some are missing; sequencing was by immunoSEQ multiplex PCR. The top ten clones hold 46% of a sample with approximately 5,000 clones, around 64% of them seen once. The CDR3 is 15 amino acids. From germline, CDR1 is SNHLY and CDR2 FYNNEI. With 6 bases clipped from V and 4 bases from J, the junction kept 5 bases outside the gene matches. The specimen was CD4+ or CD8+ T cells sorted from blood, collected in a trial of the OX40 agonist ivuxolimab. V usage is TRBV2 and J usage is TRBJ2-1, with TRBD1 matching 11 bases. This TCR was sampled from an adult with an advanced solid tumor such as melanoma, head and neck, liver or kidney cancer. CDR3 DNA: TGTGCCAGCAGCCGGACAGGGGGCGGTTACAATGAGCAGTTCTTC. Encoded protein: CASSRTGGGYNEQFF.